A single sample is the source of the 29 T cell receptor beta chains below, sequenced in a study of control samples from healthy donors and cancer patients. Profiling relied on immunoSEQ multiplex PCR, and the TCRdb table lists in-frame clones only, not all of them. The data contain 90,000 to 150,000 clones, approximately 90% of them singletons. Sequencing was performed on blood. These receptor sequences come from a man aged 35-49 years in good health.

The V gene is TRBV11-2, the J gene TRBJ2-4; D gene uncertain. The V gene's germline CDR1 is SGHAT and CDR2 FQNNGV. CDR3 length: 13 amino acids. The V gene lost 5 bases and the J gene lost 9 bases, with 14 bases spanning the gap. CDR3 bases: TGTGCCAGCAGCCGGGCCCTCCTGGGCATTCAGTACTTC. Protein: CASSRALLGIQYF.

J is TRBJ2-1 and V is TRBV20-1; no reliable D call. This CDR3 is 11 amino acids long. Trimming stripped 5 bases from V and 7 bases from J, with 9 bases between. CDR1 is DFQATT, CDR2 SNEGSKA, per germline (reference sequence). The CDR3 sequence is CSAVTPNEQFF. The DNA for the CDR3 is TGCAGTGCTGTGACTCCGAATGAGCAGTTCTTC.

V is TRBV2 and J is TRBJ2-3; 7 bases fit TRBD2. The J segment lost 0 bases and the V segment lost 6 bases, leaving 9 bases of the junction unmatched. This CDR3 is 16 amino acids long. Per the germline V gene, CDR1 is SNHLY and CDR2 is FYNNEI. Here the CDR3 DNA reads TGTGCCAGCAGATCAACTAGCGCCGCTAGCACAGATACGCAGTATTTT. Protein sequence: CASRSTSAASTDTQYF.

DNA for the CDR3: TGTGCCAGCACTAACGGGGGGGTTCGAGAGACCCAGTACTTC. Encoded protein: CASTNGGVRETQYF. The rearrangement joins TRBV7-2 to TRBJ2-5; 8 positions agree with TRBD2. The CDR3 consists of 14 residues. Germline-derived CDR1 and CDR2 are SGHTA and FQGNSA. V lost 7 bases and J lost 4; bases outside the gene matches: 8.

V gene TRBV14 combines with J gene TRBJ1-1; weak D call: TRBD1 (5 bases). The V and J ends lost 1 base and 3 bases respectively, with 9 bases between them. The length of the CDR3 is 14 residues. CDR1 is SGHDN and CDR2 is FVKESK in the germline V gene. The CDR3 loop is CASSQAGGYTEAFF. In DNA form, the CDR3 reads TGTGCCAGCAGCCAAGCCGGGGGGTACACTGAAGCTTTCTTT.

CDR3 sequence reads: CASSLWTASYEQYF. CDR3 in DNA: TGTGCCAGCAGCTTATGGACGGCCTCCTACGAGCAGTACTTC. The chain uses TRBV11-2 and TRBJ2-7, with D hard to call. Germline V gives CDR1 SGHAT, CDR2 FQNNGV. The CDR3 runs 14 residues. The V end lost 2 bases, the J end lost 0 bases, and 8 bases lay between the germline ends. Full variable domain (rest looked up from reference TRBV11-2 and TRBJ2-7): EAGVAQSPRYKIIEKRQSVAFWCNPISGHATLYWYQQILGQGPKLLIQFQNNGVVDDSQLPKDRFSAERLKGVDSTLKIQPAKLEDSAVYLCASSLWTASYEQYFGPGTRLTVT.

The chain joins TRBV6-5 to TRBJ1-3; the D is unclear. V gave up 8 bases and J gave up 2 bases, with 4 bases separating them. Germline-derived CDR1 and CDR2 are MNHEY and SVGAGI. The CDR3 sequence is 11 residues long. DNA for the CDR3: TGTGCCAGCGTTGCTGGAAACACCATATATTTT. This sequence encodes CASVAGNTIYF.

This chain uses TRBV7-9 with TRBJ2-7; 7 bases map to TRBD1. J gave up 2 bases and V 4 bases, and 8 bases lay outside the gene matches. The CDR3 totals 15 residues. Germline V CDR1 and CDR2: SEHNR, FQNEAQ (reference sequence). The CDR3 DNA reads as TGTGCCAGCAGCTATGCACAGGGGACAACCTACGAGCAGTACTTC. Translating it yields CASSYAQGTTYEQYF.

The CDR3 nucleotides are TGTGCCACCAGTGATTTCAGGAACACCGGGGAGCTGTTTTTT. Protein sequence: CATSDFRNTGELFF. The V and J genes are TRBV24-1 and TRBJ2-2; D gene ambiguous. Trimming removed 1 base from V and 1 base from J, with 3 bases in between. CDR1 and CDR2 from the germline V gene are KGHDR and SFDVKD. CDR3 length: 14 amino acids.

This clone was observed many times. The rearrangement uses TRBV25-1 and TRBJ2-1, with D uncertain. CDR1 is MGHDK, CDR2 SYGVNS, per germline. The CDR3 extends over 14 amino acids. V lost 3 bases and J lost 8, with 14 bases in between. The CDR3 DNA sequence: TGTGCCAGCAGTGATGGCGGATATTCATATGAGCAGTTCTTC. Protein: CASSDGGYSYEQFF.

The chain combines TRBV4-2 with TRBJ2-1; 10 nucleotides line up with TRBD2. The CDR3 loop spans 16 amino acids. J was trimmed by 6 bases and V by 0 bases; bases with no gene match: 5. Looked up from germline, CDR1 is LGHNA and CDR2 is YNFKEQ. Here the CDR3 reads CASSQESGGGANEQFF. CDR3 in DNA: TGTGCCAGCAGCCAAGAAAGCGGGGGGGGCGCCAATGAGCAGTTCTTC.

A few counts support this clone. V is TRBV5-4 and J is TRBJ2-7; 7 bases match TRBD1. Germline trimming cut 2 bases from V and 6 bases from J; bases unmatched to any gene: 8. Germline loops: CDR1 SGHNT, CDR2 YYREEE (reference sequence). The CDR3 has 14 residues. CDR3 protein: CASSLRQGSSEQYF. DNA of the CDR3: TGTGCCAGCAGCTTAAGACAGGGTAGTAGCGAGCAGTACTTC.

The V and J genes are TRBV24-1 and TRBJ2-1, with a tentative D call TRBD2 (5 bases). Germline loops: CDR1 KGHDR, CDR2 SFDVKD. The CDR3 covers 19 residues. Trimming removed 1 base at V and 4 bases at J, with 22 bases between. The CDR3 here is CATSDFAKGRDGDYNEQFF. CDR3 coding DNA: TGTGCCACCAGTGATTTTGCAAAAGGACGGGATGGTGATTACAATGAGCAGTTCTTC.

The CDR3 reads CASSNRPSTQTFTDTQYF. CDR3 in DNA: TGTGCCAGTAGTAACCGTCCATCGACACAAACCTTCACAGATACGCAGTATTTT. The chain is built from TRBV19 and TRBJ2-3; D not certain. The CDR3 totals 18 residues. CDR1 is LNHDA, CDR2 SQIVND, per germline (reference sequence). V was shortened by 4 bases and J by 2 bases, with 22 bases between the two germline ends.

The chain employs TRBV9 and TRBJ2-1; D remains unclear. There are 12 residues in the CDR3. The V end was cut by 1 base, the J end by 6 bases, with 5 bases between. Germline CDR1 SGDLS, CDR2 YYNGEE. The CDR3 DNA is TGTGCCAGCAGCGTAACCGGCAATGAGCAGTTCTTC. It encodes CASSVTGNEQFF.

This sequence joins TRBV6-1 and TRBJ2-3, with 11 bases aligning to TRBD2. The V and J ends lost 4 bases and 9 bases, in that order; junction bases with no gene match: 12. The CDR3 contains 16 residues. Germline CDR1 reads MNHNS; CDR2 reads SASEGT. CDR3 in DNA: TGTGCCAGCAGTGGGGGTAGCGGGGGGGGCCCCGGGACGCAGTATTTT. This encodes CASSGGSGGGPGTQYF.

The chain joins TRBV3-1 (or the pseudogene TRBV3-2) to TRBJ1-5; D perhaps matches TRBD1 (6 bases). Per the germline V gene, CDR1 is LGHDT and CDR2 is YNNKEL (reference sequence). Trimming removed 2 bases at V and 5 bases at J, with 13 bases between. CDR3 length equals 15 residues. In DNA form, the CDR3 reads TGTGCCAGCAGCCAATTTTCGGCAGGGGATCAGCCCCAGCATTTT. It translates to CASSQFSAGDQPQHF.

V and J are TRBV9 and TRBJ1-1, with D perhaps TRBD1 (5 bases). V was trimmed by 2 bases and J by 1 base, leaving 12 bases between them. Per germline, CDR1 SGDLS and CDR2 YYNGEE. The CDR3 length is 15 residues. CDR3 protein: CASSVGLLRNTEAFF. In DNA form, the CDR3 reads TGTGCCAGCAGCGTGGGACTCTTGAGGAACACTGAAGCTTTCTTT.

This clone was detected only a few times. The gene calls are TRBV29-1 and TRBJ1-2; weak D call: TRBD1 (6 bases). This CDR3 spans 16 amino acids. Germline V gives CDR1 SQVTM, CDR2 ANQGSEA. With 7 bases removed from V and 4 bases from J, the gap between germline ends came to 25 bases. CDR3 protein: CSDEFRGRKGPYGYTF. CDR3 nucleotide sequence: TGCAGCGACGAGTTCAGGGGAAGGAAAGGGCCCTATGGCTACACCTTC.

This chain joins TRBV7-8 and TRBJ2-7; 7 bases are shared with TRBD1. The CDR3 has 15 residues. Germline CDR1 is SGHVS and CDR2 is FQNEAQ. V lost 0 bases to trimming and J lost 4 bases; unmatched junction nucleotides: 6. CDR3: CASSLAVGGRYEQYF. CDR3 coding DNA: TGTGCCAGCAGCTTAGCGGTAGGGGGCAGGTACGAGCAGTACTTC.

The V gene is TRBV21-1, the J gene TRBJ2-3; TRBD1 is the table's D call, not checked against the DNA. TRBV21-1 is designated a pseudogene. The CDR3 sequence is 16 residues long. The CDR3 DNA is TGTGCCAGCAAACACACTACAGGGGATAGCACAGATACGCAGTATTTT. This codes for CASKHTTGDSTDTQYF.

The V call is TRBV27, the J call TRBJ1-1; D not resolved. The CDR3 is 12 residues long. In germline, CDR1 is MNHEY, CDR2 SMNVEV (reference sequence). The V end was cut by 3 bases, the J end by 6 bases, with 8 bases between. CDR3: CASSFGGSEAFF. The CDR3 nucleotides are TGTGCCAGCAGTTTTGGAGGTTCTGAAGCTTTCTTT.

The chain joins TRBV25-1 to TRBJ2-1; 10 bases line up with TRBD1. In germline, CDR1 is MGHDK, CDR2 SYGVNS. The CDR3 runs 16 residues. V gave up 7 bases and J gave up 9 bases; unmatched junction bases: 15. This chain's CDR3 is CASNQNRGQGFGEQFF. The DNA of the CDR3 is TGTGCCAGCAACCAGAACAGGGGACAGGGGTTTGGTGAGCAGTTCTTC. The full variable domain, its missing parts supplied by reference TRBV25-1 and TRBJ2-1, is EADIYQTPRYLVIGTGKKITLECSQTMGHDKMYWYQQDPGMELHLIHYSYGVNSTEKGDLSSESTVSRIRTEHFPLTLESARPSHTSQYLCASNQNRGQGFGEQFFGPGTRLTVL.

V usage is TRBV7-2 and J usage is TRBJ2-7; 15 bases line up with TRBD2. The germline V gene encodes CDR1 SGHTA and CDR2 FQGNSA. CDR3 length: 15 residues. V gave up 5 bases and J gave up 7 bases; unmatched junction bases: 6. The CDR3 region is CASSPRTSGGVEQYF. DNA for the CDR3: TGTGCCAGCAGCCCCCGGACTAGCGGGGGGGTTGAGCAGTACTTC.

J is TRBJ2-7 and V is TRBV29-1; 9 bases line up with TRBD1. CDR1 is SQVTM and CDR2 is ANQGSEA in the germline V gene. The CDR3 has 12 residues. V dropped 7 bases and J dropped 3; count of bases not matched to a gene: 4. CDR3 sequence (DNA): TGCAGCGCGGGACAGGGAATCTACGAGCAGTACTTC. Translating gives CSAGQGIYEQYF.

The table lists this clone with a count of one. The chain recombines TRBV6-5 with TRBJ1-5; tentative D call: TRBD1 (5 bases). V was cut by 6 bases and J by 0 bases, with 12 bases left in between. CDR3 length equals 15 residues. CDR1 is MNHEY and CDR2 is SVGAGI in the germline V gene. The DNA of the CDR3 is TGTGCCAGCAGACCCGGGGCATATAGCAATCAGCCCCAGCATTTT. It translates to CASRPGAYSNQPQHF.

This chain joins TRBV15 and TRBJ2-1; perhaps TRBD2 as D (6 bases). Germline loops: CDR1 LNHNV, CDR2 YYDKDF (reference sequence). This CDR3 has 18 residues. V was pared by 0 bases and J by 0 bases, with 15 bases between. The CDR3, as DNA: TGTGCCACCAGCAGAGAACACCTCGGGGGAAGCTCCTACAATGAGCAGTTCTTC. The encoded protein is CATSREHLGGSSYNEQFF.

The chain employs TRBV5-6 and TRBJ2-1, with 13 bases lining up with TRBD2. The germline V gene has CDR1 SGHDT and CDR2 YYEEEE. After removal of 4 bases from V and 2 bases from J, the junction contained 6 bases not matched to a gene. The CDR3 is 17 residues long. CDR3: CASSQITSGGAYNEQFF. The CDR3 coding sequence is TGTGCCAGCAGCCAAATTACTAGCGGGGGGGCCTACAATGAGCAGTTCTTC.

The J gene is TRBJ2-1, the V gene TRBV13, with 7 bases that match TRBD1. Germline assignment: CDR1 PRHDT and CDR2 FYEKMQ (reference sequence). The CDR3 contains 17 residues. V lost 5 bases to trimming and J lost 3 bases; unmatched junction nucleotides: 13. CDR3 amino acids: CASSLEVGTAHYNEQFF. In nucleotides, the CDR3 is TGTGCCAGCAGCCTAGAGGTTGGGACAGCGCACTACAATGAGCAGTTCTTC.